What follows are 15 T cell receptor beta chains derived from one specimen sequenced in a study of chemoradiotherapy in HPV16-positive cancers. The repertoire was sequenced with immunoSEQ multiplex PCR; TCRdb's copy has only in-frame clones and lacks some. This repertoire shows 5,800 or so clones, approximately 90% found once; its top ten account for approximately 22%. This material consisted of blood, taken from a patient who underwent chemoradiotherapy. The receptors come from a human donor with HPV-associated anogenital cancer.

The V call is TRBV6-5, the J call TRBJ2-7, with D maybe TRBD1 (5 bases). CDR1 and CDR2 (germline): MNHEY, SVGAGI. The V and J ends lost 2 bases and 3 bases respectively, with 17 bases between them. This CDR3 has 16 residues. The CDR3 here is CASSYGAAGIHYEQYF. The CDR3 nucleotides read TGTGCCAGCAGTTACGGGGCGGCAGGCATCCACTACGAGCAGTACTTC.

The chain joins TRBV4-1 to TRBJ1-5; D ambiguous. Germline CDR1 and CDR2: MGHRA and YSYEKL. With 1 base removed from V and 4 bases from J, the gap between germline ends came to 20 bases. The CDR3 is 18 residues long. CDR3 sequence (DNA): TGCGCCAGCAGCCAAGTGGGGAATATGCTCGACACAAATCAGCCCCAGCATTTT. Translated, it gives CASSQVGNMLDTNQPQHF.

This clone has only a few counts. The V gene is TRBV7-9, the J gene TRBJ1-2, with D unclear. The V gene lost 2 bases and the J gene lost 2 bases, with 21 bases spanning the gap. Germline values: CDR1 SEHNR, CDR2 FQNEAQ (reference sequence). The CDR3 is 18 residues long. CDR3 sequence (DNA): TGTGCCAGCAGCTTACTCCCGACAAACGCCGGAAGAAACTATGGCTACACCTTC. It is translated as CASSLLPTNAGRNYGYTF. Filled out from reference TRBV7-9 and TRBJ1-2, the complete variable domain reads DTGVSQNPRHKITKRGQNVTFRCDPISEHNRLYWYRQTLGQGPEFLTYFQNEAQLEKSRLLSDRFSAERPKGSFSTLEIQRTEQGDSAMYLCASSLLPTNAGRNYGYTFGSGTRLTVV.

The rearrangement links TRBV18 to TRBJ1-3; D gene unclear. Germline V lookup: CDR1 KGHSH, CDR2 LQKENI. The ends were cut back, 1 base at V and 9 bases at J, with 13 bases in the middle. The CDR3 length is 14 residues. The CDR3 DNA is TGTGCCAGCTCACCACAGTGGGAAGGAGCCACCATATATTTT. Translating gives CASSPQWEGATIYF.

The chain employs TRBV11-3 and TRBJ2-2, with D unclear. CDR1 is SGHNT, CDR2 YENEEA, per germline. The CDR3 is 14 amino acids. V lost 0 bases and J lost 8, with 10 bases in between. As DNA, the CDR3 is TGTGCCAGCAGCTTAGACGGTAGTAGTGGGGAGCTGTTTTTT. It is translated as CASSLDGSSGELFF.

The CDR3 sequence is CASRPDRGGQPQHF. Here the CDR3 DNA reads TGTGCCAGCAGGCCGGACAGGGGAGGACAGCCCCAGCATTTT. The chain links TRBV28 to TRBJ1-5; 9 bases agree with TRBD1. The CDR3 covers 14 residues. The germline gives CDR1 MDHEN, CDR2 SYDVKM. V gave up 6 bases and J gave up 7 bases; unmatched junction bases: 7.

The V and J genes are TRBV6-1 and TRBJ1-5; no clear D gene. The CDR3 loop spans 15 amino acids. Germline loops: CDR1 MNHNS, CDR2 SASEGT. The ends were cut back, 1 base at V and 2 bases at J, with 9 bases in the middle. The CDR3 DNA reads TGTGCCAGCAGTGAAGGGCCAGCAGGCAATCAGCCCCAGCATTTT. Its translation is CASSEGPAGNQPQHF.

The CDR3 here is CASSEVEGPSSYNEQFF. The DNA for the CDR3 is TGCGCCAGCAGTGAGGTTGAAGGACCTAGCTCCTACAATGAGCAGTTCTTC. The V and J genes are TRBV5-1 and TRBJ2-1; D is uncertain. Germline assignment: CDR1 SGHRS and CDR2 YFSETQ. V was trimmed by 5 bases and J by 0 bases, leaving 18 bases between them. The CDR3 loop spans 17 amino acids. Full variable domain (missing parts from reference TRBV5-1 and TRBJ2-1): KAGVTQTPRYLIKTRGQQVTLSCSPISGHRSVSWYQQTPGQGLQFLFEYFSETQRNKGNFPGRFSGRQFSNSRSEMNVSTLELGDSALYLCASSEVEGPSSYNEQFFGPGTRLTVL.

V gene TRBV5-4 combines with J gene TRBJ2-5; D is perhaps TRBD2 (6 bases). CDR1 and CDR2 from the germline V gene are SGHNT and YYREEE (reference sequence). The length of the CDR3 is 15 residues. V lost 4 bases to trimming and J lost 4 bases, with 17 bases between them. As DNA, the CDR3 is TGTGCCAGCAGCCTAGGGGCTAGGGGAGGAGAGACCCAGTACTTC. Amino acids: CASSLGARGGETQYF.

Points on this clone: Distinct nucleotide sequences in the sample also encode this CDR3. The rearrangement links TRBV7-2 to TRBJ2-3; no clear D gene. Germline lookup yields CDR1 SGHTA and CDR2 FQGNSA. V was trimmed by 1 base and J by 5 bases, leaving 4 bases between them. The CDR3 covers 12 residues. DNA of the CDR3: TGTGCCAGCAGCTTAGGTAGAGATACGCAGTATTTT. As protein: CASSLGRDTQYF.

This clone was observed a few times. The rearrangement joins TRBV5-1 to TRBJ2-7; D might be TRBD2 (6 bases). V was shortened by 5 bases and J by 4 bases, with 13 bases between the two germline ends. The CDR3 runs 13 residues. Germline CDR1 and CDR2: SGHRS and YFSETQ. The DNA of the CDR3 is TGCGCCAGCAGTCCGGAGGGGCTATACGAGCAGTACTTC. It encodes CASSPEGLYEQYF.

This clone was counted a single time. This chain joins TRBV11-2 and TRBJ1-4, with 8 bases lining up with TRBD1. This CDR3 region has 19 residues. V gave up 6 bases and J gave up 3 bases; unmatched junction bases: 18. Germline values: CDR1 SGHAT, CDR2 FQNNGV. The CDR3 coding sequence is TGTGCCAGCAGTCGTACGTTTGTCCAGGGGGCGAGGGCTAATGAAAAACTGTTTTTT. This gives the protein CASSRTFVQGARANEKLFF.

This clone was seen once. The CDR3 nucleotides are TGTGCCAGCAGCCGCCTAAGAGATACGCAGTATTTT. Protein product: CASSRLRDTQYF. The chain links TRBV5-6 to TRBJ2-3; D is undetermined. Trimming removed 4 bases at V and 5 bases at J, with 8 bases between. The germline CDR1 and CDR2 sequences are SGHDT and YYEEEE. This CDR3 spans 12 amino acids. Supplemented by reference TRBV5-6 and TRBJ2-3, the full variable domain reads DAGVTQSPTHLIKTRGQQVTLRCSPKSGHDTVSWYQQALGQGPQFIFQYYEEEERQRGNFPDRFSGHQFPNYSSELNVNALLLGDSALYLCASSRLRDTQYFGPGTRLTVL.

The chain is built from TRBV15 and TRBJ1-1; the D is unclear. CDR1 is LNHNV and CDR2 is YYDKDF in the germline V gene (reference sequence). There are 15 residues in the CDR3. Trimming cost V 0 bases and J 0 bases, with 8 bases left between them. CDR3 sequence (DNA): TGTGCCACCAGCAGAGAGGGCAGTATGAACACTGAAGCTTTCTTT. Translated, it gives CATSREGSMNTEAFF.

This clone appeared once. The gene calls are TRBV7-9 and TRBJ2-2; no definite D call. The CDR3 extends over 13 amino acids. Germline V gene lookup returns CDR1 SEHNR and CDR2 FQNEAQ (reference sequence). Trimming took 2 bases from V and 4 from J, leaving 5 bases between them. The CDR3 here is CASSLRGTGELFF. The CDR3 coding sequence is TGTGCCAGCAGCTTACGTGGCACCGGGGAGCTGTTTTTT.